What follows are 15 T cell receptor beta chains derived from one specimen sequenced in a study of blood T cell repertoires in COVID-19. Only in-frame clones appear in the TCRdb table, and some are missing; sequencing was by immunoSEQ multiplex PCR. The table has about 61,000 clones, 91% seen once. Source material: peripheral blood. Receptors were obtained from a human donor in a cohort sampled during active COVID-19.

The J gene is TRBJ2-3, the V gene TRBV5-1, with a possible D match to TRBD1 (5 bases). Trimming took off 3 bases at V and 0 bases at J, with 8 bases between the two ends. CDR1 is SGHRS, CDR2 YFSETQ, per germline. CDR3 size: 14 residues. The CDR3 loop is CASSSQVSTDTQYF. CDR3 nucleotides: TGCGCCAGCAGCTCACAGGTTAGCACAGATACGCAGTATTTT.

The chain couples TRBV27 to TRBJ2-4; no definite D call. Germline CDR1 MNHEY, CDR2 SMNVEV (reference sequence). This CDR3 has 16 amino acids. Deletions cut 6 bases from V and 0 bases from J, with 15 bases between. The CDR3 DNA is TGTGCCAGCAGGGCTGGTTCACCGCTAGCCAAAAACATTCAGTACTTC. Translated, it gives CASRAGSPLAKNIQYF.

The chain couples TRBV6-1 to TRBJ2-4; 10 nucleotides match TRBD1. The CDR3 is 14 amino acids. The V gene end was trimmed by 1 base and the J gene end by 7 bases; junction bases not matched to a gene: 1. Germline V gene data show CDR1 as MNHNS and CDR2 as SASEGT. The CDR3 sequence: CASSEGQGANIQYF. The CDR3, as DNA: TGTGCCAGCAGTGAAGGACAGGGGGCGAACATTCAGTACTTC.

The rearrangement links TRBV5-8 to TRBJ1-6; no clear D gene. The germline V and J ends were trimmed by 2 bases and 10 bases, with 16 bases remaining between them. The CDR3 consists of 15 residues. Germline V gene lookup returns CDR1 SGHTS and CDR2 YDEGEE. This chain's CDR3 is CASSFVSGLRSPLHF. The CDR3 DNA reads as TGTGCCAGCAGCTTTGTAAGTGGGTTGAGGTCACCCCTCCACTTT.

This chain joins TRBV21-1 and TRBJ1-1. TRBV21-1 is shown as a pseudogene. The CDR3 contains 18 residues. The CDR3 nucleotides read TGTGCCAGCAGCTCTCCACGGCCGGGGAAGAATAGAACAACTGAAGCTTTCTTT. This translates into CASSSPRPGKNRTTEAFF.

V gene TRBV11-2 combines with J gene TRBJ2-2, with 11 bases identical to TRBD1. In germline, CDR1 is SGHAT, CDR2 FQNNGV. This CDR3 comprises 16 residues. V trimming: 6 bases; J trimming: 6 bases; junction bases outside the gene matches: 9. This chain's CDR3 is CASSFPRTGGPGELFF. CDR3 bases: TGTGCCAGCAGTTTTCCCCGGACAGGGGGCCCCGGGGAGCTGTTTTTT.

As regards this clone: The junction and the germline gene differ at one end; a read error may be behind it. This chain links TRBV7-7 with TRBJ2-1; the D gene is possibly TRBD2 (6 bases). There are 15 residues in the CDR3. The germline CDR1 and CDR2 sequences are SSHAT and FNYEAQ (reference sequence). The chain's CDR3 is CASSLEGGGYNEQFF. The CDR3 nucleotides read TGTGCTAGCAGCTTAGAGGGAGGAGGCTACAATGAGCAGTTCTTC.

The chain has TRBV19 and TRBJ2-2; the match to TRBD2 covers 10 bases. V lost 0 bases to trimming and J lost 7 bases; unmatched junction nucleotides: 5. The V gene's germline CDR1 is LNHDA and CDR2 SQIVND (reference sequence). The CDR3 runs 16 residues. DNA of the CDR3: TGTGCCAGTAGTATAGAAGCGGGGGGGCCGGTCGGGGAGCTGTTTTTT. This translates into CASSIEAGGPVGELFF.

V is TRBV25-1 and J is TRBJ1-2, with D maybe TRBD1 (5 bases). V dropped 3 bases and J dropped 5 bases, with 16 bases sitting between them. Germline loops: CDR1 MGHDK, CDR2 SYGVNS. CDR3 length equals 15 residues. The CDR3 region is CASSEDGGGGYGYTF. The CDR3 nucleotides are TGTGCCAGCAGTGAGGATGGGGGGGGAGGGTATGGCTACACCTTC.

The chain carries TRBV2 and TRBJ2-1, with 7 positions matching TRBD2. V lost 5 bases, J lost 4 bases, and 8 bases stayed unmatched. The CDR3 has 15 amino acids. Germline loops: CDR1 SNHLY, CDR2 FYNNEI. The CDR3 protein is CASSFRGDLYNEQFF. CDR3 sequence (DNA): TGTGCCAGCAGTTTTCGGGGGGATCTATACAATGAGCAGTTCTTC.

The chain combines TRBV5-4 with TRBJ2-3; D unclear. Germline assignment: CDR1 SGHNT and CDR2 YYREEE (reference sequence). Trimming pared 1 base from V and 5 bases from J, leaving 14 bases between. CDR3 length equals 15 residues. CDR3 bases: TGTGCCAGCAGCTTGTATGGCTCCTCGGGAGATACGCAGTATTTT. This gives the protein CASSLYGSSGDTQYF.

The chain employs TRBV18 and TRBJ2-1; 12 nucleotides align to TRBD2. The length of the CDR3 is 16 residues. Losses at the gene ends were 4 bases for V and 8 bases for J; bases not matched to a gene: 9. Germline V gene lookup returns CDR1 KGHSH and CDR2 LQKENI. The CDR3 sequence: CASSHPGLAGTDEQFF. CDR3 DNA sequence: TGTGCCAGCTCACATCCTGGACTAGCGGGGACCGATGAGCAGTTCTTC.

The rearrangement uses TRBV2 and TRBJ2-7, with D tentatively TRBD2 (5 bases). V was cut by 8 bases and J by 1 base, with 12 bases left in between. In germline, CDR1 is SNHLY, CDR2 FYNNEI. The length of the CDR3 is 13 residues. As DNA, the CDR3 is TGTGCCAGCGTTTTTGGACTGTCCTACGAGCAGTACTTC. Encoded protein: CASVFGLSYEQYF.

CDR3 region: CASSTFPTGGEELFF. CDR3 bases: TGTGCCAGCAGCACCTTCCCCACAGGGGGCGAGGAGCTGTTTTTT. The V call is TRBV3-1 (or the pseudogene TRBV3-2), the J call TRBJ2-2; TRBD1 matches 9 bases. CDR3 length equals 15 residues. V was pared by 5 bases and J by 10 bases, with 11 bases of the junction left unmatched. Germline CDR1 and CDR2: LGHDT and YNNKEL (reference sequence).

V is TRBV7-2 and J is TRBJ2-4, with 9 bases fitting TRBD1. Trimming at V came to 2 bases and at J to 9 bases, leaving 5 bases not matched to a gene. This CDR3 comprises 14 residues. Germline values: CDR1 SGHTA, CDR2 FQGNSA. CDR3 region: CASSLRTGEGIQYF. The CDR3 region has the DNA TGTGCCAGCAGCTTACGGACAGGGGAGGGCATTCAGTACTTC.